Presented here are 14 T cell receptor beta chains from one specimen sequenced in a study of CD8 T cells in Susac syndrome. Reverse transcription of roughly 0.5 to 1 ug RNA was performed with random hexamers. TCRdb independently ran MiXCR on the immunoSEQ multiplex PCR reads; one entry per CDR3 protein. The top ten hold approximately 0.13% of the sample, which has around 200,000 distinct CDR3 sequences, about 90% seen once. Sequencing used CD8+ T cells from PBMCs. The receptors were sampled from a human donor with multiple sclerosis.

The gene calls are TRBV6-5 and TRBJ2-7; tentatively, D is TRBD1 or TRBD2 (6 bases each). The CDR3 has 19 amino acids. V was shortened by 4 bases and J by 0 bases, with 25 bases between the two germline ends. Germline CDR1 reads MNHEY; CDR2 reads SVGAGI. The CDR3 DNA follows: TGTGCCAGCAGTTTGGCTTGGGTTCGGGGGCAAGGGAGCTCCTACGAGCAGTACTTC. Encoded protein: CASSLAWVRGQGSSYEQYF.

The chain is built from TRBV9 and TRBJ2-5, with TRBD2 identical over 10 bases. Germline V gives CDR1 SGDLS, CDR2 YYNGEE. CDR3 length: 16 residues. The V gene end was trimmed by 2 bases and the J gene end by 2 bases; junction bases not matched to a gene: 6. In DNA form, the CDR3 reads TGTGCCAGCAGCGTCGGTCCGGGACTAGCGCAAGAGACCCAGTACTTC. It specifies CASSVGPGLAQETQYF. Together with reference TRBV9 and TRBJ2-5, the CDR3 gives the full variable domain: DSGVTQTPKHLITATGQRVTLRCSPRSGDLSVYWYQQSLDQGLQFLIQYYNGEERAKGNILERFSAQQFPDLHSELNLSSLELGDSALYFCASSVGPGLAQETQYFGPGTRLLVL.

V usage is TRBV10-2 and J usage is TRBJ1-2; 10 nucleotides agree with TRBD1. The germline V gene has CDR1 WSHSY and CDR2 SAAADI. The CDR3 has 13 amino acids. V lost 3 bases to trimming and J lost 6 bases; unmatched junction nucleotides: 1. The CDR3 loop reads CASSEGTGDGYTF. In nucleotides, the CDR3 is TGCGCCAGCAGTGAAGGGACAGGGGATGGCTACACCTTC.

The chain joins TRBV28 to TRBJ2-2; D tentatively fits TRBD1 or TRBD2 (6 bases each). CDR1 is MDHEN and CDR2 is SYDVKM in the germline V gene. The CDR3 length is 14 residues. Trimming shortened V by 3 bases and J by 7 bases, and 12 bases separated the two germline ends. The CDR3 bases are TGTGCCAGCAGTTTCTCGGGGGCTTTCGGGGAGCTGTTTTTT. Its translation is CASSFSGAFGELFF.

The chain uses TRBV30 and TRBJ1-2, with D hard to call. The CDR3 totals 14 residues. The V end lost 4 bases, the J end lost 1 base, and 13 bases lay between the germline ends. Germline CDR1 is GTSNPN and CDR2 is SVGIG (reference sequence). CDR3 sequence (DNA): TGTGCCTGGACCAGGCCTCCGGGTAACTATGGCTACACCTTC. Translated, it gives CAWTRPPGNYGYTF.

The V and J genes are TRBV18 and TRBJ2-1; no clear D gene. Trimming shortened V by 3 bases and J by 8 bases, and 14 bases separated the two germline ends. CDR1 is KGHSH, CDR2 LQKENI, per germline. The CDR3 runs 14 residues. The CDR3 DNA reads TGTGCCAGCTCACCGGAAGGGCCCGTCGATGAGCAGTTCTTC. As protein: CASSPEGPVDEQFF.

This clonotype was detected once. The chain links TRBV27 to TRBJ2-5; D unclear. CDR1 and CDR2 from the germline V gene are MNHEY and SMNVEV (reference sequence). With 2 bases removed from V and 5 bases from J, the gap between germline ends came to 9 bases. There are 13 residues in the CDR3. The CDR3 nucleotides read TGTGCCAGCAGTTTAACGACGGGCGAGACCCAGTACTTC. Its protein is CASSLTTGETQYF.

The chain employs TRBV7-8 and TRBJ2-5; TRBD2 aligns across 7 bases. Germline loops: CDR1 SGHVS, CDR2 FQNEAQ. Unmatched junction bases numbered 13, after V lost 7 bases and J lost 5 bases. The CDR3 runs to 15 residues. The CDR3 region is CASTLAGGSQETQYF. CDR3 sequence (DNA): TGTGCCAGCACCCTTGCCGGCGGGAGTCAGGAGACCCAGTACTTC.

The CDR3 DNA is TGTGCCAGCAGCTTAGCGGGGCTTGGGGCCAACGTCCTGACTTTC. Protein sequence: CASSLAGLGANVLTF. The chain couples TRBV13 to TRBJ2-6; D possibly uses TRBD1 or TRBD2 (5 bases each). The CDR3 has 15 amino acids. V shed 1 base and J shed 3 bases, with 7 bases lying between them. Germline assignment: CDR1 PRHDT and CDR2 FYEKMQ (reference sequence).

The chain combines TRBV27 with TRBJ1-5; perhaps TRBD1 as D (5 bases). Trimming pared 2 bases from V and 6 bases from J, leaving 11 bases between. The CDR3 extends over 14 amino acids. Germline V gives CDR1 MNHEY, CDR2 SMNVEV (reference sequence). The CDR3 loop is CASSLAGGGQPQHF. CDR3 in DNA: TGTGCCAGCAGTTTAGCGGGGGGAGGTCAGCCCCAGCATTTT.

This clonotype was counted only a few times. V usage is TRBV24-1 and J usage is TRBJ2-2; 8 bases match TRBD1. V lost 3 bases and J lost 0; bases outside the gene matches: 2. Germline-derived CDR1 and CDR2 are KGHDR and SFDVKD. The CDR3 spans 16 residues. CDR3 loop: CATSDPGGPNTGELFF. DNA for the CDR3: TGTGCCACCAGTGATCCAGGGGGCCCGAACACCGGGGAGCTGTTTTTT.

The J gene is TRBJ1-3, the V gene TRBV6-1; no clear D gene. Deletions cut 0 bases from V and 1 base from J, with 10 bases between. This CDR3 has 16 amino acids. Germline V CDR1 and CDR2: MNHNS, SASEGT. The CDR3 loop is CASSEAGRISGNTIYF. The CDR3 nucleotides read TGTGCCAGCAGTGAAGCTGGCCGGATATCTGGAAACACCATATATTTT.

This clonotype was found once. The rearrangement joins TRBV19 to TRBJ1-5; D gene uncertain. V lost 9 bases and J 4 bases, leaving 13 bases between the germline ends. The CDR3 has 13 amino acids. Germline V lookup: CDR1 LNHDA, CDR2 SQIVND (reference sequence). The CDR3 nucleotides read TGTGCCAGCCAACCCGACGGGAATCAGCCCCAGCATTTT. This translates into CASQPDGNQPQHF.

The CDR3 nucleotides read TGTGCCAGCAGGCCGATCGGGGACAGGACGTCAGGGGAGCTGTTTTTT. It is translated as CASRPIGDRTSGELFF. The rearrangement joins TRBV6-6 to TRBJ2-2; 8 nucleotides agree with TRBD1. Germline CDR1 MNHNY, CDR2 SVGAGI (reference sequence). Losses at the gene ends were 6 bases for V and 8 bases for J; bases not matched to a gene: 14. The CDR3 consists of 16 residues.